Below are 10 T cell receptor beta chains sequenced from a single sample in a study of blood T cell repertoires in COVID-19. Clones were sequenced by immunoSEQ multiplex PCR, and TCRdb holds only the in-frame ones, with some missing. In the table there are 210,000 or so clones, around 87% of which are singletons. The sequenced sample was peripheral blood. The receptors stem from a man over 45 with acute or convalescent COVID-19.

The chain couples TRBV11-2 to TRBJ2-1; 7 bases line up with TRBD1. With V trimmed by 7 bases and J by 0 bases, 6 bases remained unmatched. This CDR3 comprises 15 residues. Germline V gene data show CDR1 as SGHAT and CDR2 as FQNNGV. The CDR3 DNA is TGTGCCAGCACCGAGACAGGGAGCTCCTACAATGAGCAGTTCTTC. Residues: CASTETGSSYNEQFF. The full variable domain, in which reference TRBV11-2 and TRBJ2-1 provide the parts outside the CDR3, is EAGVAQSPRYKIIEKRQSVAFWCNPISGHATLYWYQQILGQGPKLLIQFQNNGVVDDSQLPKDRFSAERLKGVDSTLKIQPAKLEDSAVYLCASTETGSSYNEQFFGPGTRLTVL.

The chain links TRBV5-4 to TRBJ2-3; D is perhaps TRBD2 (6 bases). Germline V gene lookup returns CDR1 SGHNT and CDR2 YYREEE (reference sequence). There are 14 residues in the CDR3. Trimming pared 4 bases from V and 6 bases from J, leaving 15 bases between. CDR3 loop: CASSQDPLADTQYF. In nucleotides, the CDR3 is TGTGCCAGCAGCCAGGACCCCCTAGCGGATACGCAGTATTTT. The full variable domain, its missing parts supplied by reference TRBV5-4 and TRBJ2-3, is ETGVTQSPTHLIKTRGQQVTLRCSSQSGHNTVSWYQQALGQGPQFIFQYYREEENGRGNFPPRFSGLQFPNYSSELNVNALELDDSALYLCASSQDPLADTQYFGPGTRLTVL.

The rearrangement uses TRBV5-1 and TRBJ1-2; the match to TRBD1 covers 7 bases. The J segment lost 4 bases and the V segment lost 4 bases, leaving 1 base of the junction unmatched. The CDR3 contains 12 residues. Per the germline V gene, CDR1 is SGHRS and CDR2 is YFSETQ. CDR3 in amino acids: CASSDRAYGYTF. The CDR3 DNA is TGCGCCAGCAGCGACAGGGCCTATGGCTACACCTTC.

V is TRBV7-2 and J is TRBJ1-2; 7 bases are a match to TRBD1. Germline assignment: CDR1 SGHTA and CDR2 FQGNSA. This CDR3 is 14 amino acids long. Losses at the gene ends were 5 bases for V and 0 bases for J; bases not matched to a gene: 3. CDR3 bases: TGTGCCAGCAGCGTGGGACAGTCTAACTATGGCTACACCTTC. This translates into CASSVGQSNYGYTF.

CDR3 residues: CATSRDRGNYGYTF. CDR3 DNA sequence: TGTGCCACCAGCAGAGACAGGGGAAACTATGGCTACACCTTC. The rearrangement uses TRBV15 and TRBJ1-2, with D tentatively TRBD1 (6 bases). V gave up 0 bases and J gave up 2 bases, with 7 bases separating them. This CDR3 comprises 14 residues. The germline gives CDR1 LNHNV, CDR2 YYDKDF (reference sequence).

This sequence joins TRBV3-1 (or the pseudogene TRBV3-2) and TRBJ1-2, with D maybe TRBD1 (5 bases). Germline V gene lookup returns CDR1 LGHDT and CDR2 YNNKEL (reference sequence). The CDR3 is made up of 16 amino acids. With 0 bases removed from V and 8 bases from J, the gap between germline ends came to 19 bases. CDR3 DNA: TGTGCCAGCAGCCAAGAAGCTGGCGGGGGTTCAGGGGGCTACACCTTC. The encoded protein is CASSQEAGGGSGGYTF.

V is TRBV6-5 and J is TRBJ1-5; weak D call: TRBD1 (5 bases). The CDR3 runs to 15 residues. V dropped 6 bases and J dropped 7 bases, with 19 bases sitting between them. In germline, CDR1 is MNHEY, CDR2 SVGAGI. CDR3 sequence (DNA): TGTGCCAGCAGCCCCTCAGGCGACAGCGGGCAGCCCCAGCATTTT. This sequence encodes CASSPSGDSGQPQHF.

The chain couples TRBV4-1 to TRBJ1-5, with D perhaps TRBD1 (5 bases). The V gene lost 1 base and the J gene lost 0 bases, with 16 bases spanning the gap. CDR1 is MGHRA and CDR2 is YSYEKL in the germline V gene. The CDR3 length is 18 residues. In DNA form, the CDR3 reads TGCGCCAGCAGCCAAGTGGTCGCAGGGCCTTATAGCAATCAGCCCCAGCATTTT. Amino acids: CASSQVVAGPYSNQPQHF.

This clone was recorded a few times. As DNA, the CDR3 is TGTGCCAGTAGTATAGATCATGGGACAGGGGCTGTGAACACTGAAGCTTTCTTT. Protein product: CASSIDHGTGAVNTEAFF. The V and J genes are TRBV19 and TRBJ1-1; 10 bases align to TRBD1. V shed 0 bases, J shed 0 bases, and the junction held 7 bases outside the gene matches. The CDR3 is 18 residues long. Germline CDR1 LNHDA, CDR2 SQIVND (reference sequence).

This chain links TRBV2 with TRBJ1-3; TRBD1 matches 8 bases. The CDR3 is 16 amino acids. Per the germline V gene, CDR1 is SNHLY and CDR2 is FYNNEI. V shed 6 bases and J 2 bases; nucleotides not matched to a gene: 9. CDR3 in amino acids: CASRERQGLPGNTIYF. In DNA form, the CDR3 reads TGTGCCAGCAGGGAACGACAGGGGCTCCCTGGAAACACCATATATTTT.